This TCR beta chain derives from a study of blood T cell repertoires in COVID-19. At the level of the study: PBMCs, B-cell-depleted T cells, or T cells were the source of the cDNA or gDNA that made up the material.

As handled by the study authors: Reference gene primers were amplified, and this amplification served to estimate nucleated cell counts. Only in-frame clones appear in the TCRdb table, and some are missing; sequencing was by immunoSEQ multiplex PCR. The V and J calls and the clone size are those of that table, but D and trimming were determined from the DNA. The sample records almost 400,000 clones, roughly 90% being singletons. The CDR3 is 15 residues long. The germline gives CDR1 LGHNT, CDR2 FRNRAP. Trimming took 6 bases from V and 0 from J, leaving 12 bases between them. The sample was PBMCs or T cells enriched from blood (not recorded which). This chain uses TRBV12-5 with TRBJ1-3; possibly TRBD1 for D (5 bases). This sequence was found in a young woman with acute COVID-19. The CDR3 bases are TGTGCTAGTGGCCCGGGGGTAAACTCTGGAAACACCATATATTTT. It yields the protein CASGPGVNSGNTIYF.